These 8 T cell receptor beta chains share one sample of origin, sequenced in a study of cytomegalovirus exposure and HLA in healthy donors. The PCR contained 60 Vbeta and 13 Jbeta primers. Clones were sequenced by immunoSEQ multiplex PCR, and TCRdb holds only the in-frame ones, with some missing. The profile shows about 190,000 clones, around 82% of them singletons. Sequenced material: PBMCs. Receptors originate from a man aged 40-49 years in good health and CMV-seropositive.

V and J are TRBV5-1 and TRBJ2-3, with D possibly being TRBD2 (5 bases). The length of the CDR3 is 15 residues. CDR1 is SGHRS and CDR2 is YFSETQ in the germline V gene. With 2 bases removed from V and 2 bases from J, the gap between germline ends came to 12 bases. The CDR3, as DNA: TGCGCCAGCAGCTTAAAGAGCGGCGCCACAGATACGCAGTATTTT. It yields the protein CASSLKSGATDTQYF.

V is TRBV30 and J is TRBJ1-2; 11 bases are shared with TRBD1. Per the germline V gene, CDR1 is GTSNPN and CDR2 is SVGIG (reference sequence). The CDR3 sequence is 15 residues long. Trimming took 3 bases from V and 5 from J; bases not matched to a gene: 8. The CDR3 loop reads CAWSVDGTGGYGYTF. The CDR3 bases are TGTGCCTGGAGCGTAGACGGGACAGGGGGTTATGGCTACACCTTC. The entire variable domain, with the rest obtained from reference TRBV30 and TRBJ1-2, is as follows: SQTIHQWPATLVQPVGSPLSLECTVEGTSNPNLYWYRQAAGRGLQLLFYSVGIGQISSEVPQNLSASRPQDRQFILSSKKLLLSDSGFYLCAWSVDGTGGYGYTFGSGTRLTVV.

CDR3 sequence: CAISGITAGGPNSYEQYF. In DNA form, the CDR3 reads TGTGCCATCAGTGGAATAACGGCGGGAGGCCCTAACTCCTACGAGCAGTACTTC. The chain carries TRBV10-3 and TRBJ2-7; 8 bases are shared with TRBD2. This CDR3 has 18 amino acids. The V gene's germline CDR1 is ENHRY and CDR2 SYGVKD. Trimming took 4 bases from V and 0 from J; bases not matched to a gene: 14.

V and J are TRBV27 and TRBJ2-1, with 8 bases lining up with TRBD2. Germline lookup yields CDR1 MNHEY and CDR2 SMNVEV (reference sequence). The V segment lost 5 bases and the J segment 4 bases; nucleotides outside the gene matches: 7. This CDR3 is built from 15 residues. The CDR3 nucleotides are TGTGCCAGCAGTCTCCTAGCGGGTACTTACAATGAGCAGTTCTTC. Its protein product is CASSLLAGTYNEQFF.

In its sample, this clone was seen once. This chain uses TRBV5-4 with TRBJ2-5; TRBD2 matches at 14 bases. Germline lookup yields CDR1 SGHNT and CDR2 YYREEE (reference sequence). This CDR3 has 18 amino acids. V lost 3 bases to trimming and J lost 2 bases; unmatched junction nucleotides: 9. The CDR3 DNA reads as TGTGCCAGCAGCTGGGGGACTAGCGGGAGTTTATTACAAGAGACCCAGTACTTC. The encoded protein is CASSWGTSGSLLQETQYF. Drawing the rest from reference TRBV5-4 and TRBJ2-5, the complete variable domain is ETGVTQSPTHLIKTRGQQVTLRCSSQSGHNTVSWYQQALGQGPQFIFQYYREEENGRGNFPPRFSGLQFPNYSSELNVNALELDDSALYLCASSWGTSGSLLQETQYFGPGTRLLVL.

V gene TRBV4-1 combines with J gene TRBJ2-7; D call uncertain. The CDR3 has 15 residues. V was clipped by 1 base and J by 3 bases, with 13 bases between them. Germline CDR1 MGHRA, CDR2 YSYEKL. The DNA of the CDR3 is TGCGCCAGCAGCCAAGTGGGCAGGATGGACTACGAGCAGTACTTC. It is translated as CASSQVGRMDYEQYF.

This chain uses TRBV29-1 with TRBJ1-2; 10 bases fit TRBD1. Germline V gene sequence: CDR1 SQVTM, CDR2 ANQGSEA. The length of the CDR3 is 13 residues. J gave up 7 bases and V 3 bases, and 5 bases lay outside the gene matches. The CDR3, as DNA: TGCAGCGTTGACCGACAGGGGGCGACTGGCTACACCTTC. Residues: CSVDRQGATGYTF.

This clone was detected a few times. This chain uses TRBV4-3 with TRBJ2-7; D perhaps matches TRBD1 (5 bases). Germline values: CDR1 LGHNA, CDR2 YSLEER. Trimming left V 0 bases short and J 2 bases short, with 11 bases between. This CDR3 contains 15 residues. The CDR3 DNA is TGCGCCAGCAGCCAAGATAGGGGCGGAACCTACGAGCAGTACTTC. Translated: CASSQDRGGTYEQYF.